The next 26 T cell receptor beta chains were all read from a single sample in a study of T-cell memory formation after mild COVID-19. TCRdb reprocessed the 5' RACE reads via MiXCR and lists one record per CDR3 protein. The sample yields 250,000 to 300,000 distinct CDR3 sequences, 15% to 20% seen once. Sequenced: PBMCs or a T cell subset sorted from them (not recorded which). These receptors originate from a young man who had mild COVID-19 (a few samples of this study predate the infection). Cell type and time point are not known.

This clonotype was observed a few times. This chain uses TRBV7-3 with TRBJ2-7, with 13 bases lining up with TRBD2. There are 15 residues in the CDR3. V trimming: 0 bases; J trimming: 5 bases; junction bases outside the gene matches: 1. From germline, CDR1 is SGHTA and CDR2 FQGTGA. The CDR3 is CASSLTGTSGDEQYF. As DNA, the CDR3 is TGTGCCAGCAGCTTAACCGGGACTAGCGGGGACGAGCAGTACTTC.

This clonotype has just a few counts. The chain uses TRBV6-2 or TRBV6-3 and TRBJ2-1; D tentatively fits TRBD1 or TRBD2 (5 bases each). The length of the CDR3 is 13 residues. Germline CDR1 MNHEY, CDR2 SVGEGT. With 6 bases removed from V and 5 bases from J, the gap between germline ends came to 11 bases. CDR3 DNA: TGTGCCAGCAGAGGGACGAGTAACAATGAGCAGTTCTTC. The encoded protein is CASRGTSNNEQFF.

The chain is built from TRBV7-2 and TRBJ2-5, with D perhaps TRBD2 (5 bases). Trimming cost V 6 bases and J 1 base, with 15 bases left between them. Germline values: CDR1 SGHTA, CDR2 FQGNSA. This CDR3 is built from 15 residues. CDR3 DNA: TGTGCCAGCAGTGGGGTTAGAGGGCTCCAAGAGACCCAGTACTTC. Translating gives CASSGVRGLQETQYF.

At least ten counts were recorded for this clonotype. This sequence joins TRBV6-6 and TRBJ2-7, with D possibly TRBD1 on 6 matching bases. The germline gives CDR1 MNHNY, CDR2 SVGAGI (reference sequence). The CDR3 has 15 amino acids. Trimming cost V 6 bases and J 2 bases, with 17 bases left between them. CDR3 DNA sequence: TGTGCCAGCAGGGGGGCGGGCGGGCCCACCTACGAGCAGTACTTC. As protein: CASRGAGGPTYEQYF.

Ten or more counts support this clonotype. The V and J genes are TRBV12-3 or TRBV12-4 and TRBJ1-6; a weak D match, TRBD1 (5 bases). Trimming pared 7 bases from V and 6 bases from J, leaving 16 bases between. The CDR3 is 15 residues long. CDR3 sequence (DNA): TGTGCCAGCAAACGCAGGGAAGTGTTTAATTCACCCCTCCACTTT. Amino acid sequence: CASKRREVFNSPLHF.

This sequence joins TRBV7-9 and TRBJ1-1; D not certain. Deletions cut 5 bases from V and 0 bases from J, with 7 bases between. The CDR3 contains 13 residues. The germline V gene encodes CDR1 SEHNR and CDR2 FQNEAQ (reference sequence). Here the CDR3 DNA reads TGTGCCAGCAGCGATGGGGTGAACACTGAAGCTTTCTTT. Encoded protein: CASSDGVNTEAFF.

Written as DNA, the CDR3 is TGCGCCAGCAGCCAAGACTGGGTCAATCAGCCCCAGCATTTT. Protein: CASSQDWVNQPQHF. The genes are TRBV4-1 and TRBJ1-5, with no clear D. The CDR3 covers 14 residues. Germline CDR1 MGHRA, CDR2 YSYEKL. V lost 0 bases, J lost 3 bases, and 6 bases lay in between.

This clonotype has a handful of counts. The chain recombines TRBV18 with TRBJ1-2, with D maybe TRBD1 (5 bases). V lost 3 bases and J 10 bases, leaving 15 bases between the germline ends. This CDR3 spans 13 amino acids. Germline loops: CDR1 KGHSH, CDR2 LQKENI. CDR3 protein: CASSPTTTDYYTF. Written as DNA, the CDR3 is TGTGCCAGCTCACCCACAACGACAGACTACTACACCTTC.

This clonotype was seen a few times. CDR3 loop: CASSFAGGPYEQYF. The CDR3 nucleotides are TGTGCCAGCAGTTTTGCGGGGGGCCCCTACGAGCAGTACTTC. The rearrangement uses TRBV27 and TRBJ2-7, with 8 positions matching TRBD2. V shed 3 bases and J 2 bases; nucleotides not matched to a gene: 3. CDR3 length: 14 residues. Germline values: CDR1 MNHEY, CDR2 SMNVEV (reference sequence).

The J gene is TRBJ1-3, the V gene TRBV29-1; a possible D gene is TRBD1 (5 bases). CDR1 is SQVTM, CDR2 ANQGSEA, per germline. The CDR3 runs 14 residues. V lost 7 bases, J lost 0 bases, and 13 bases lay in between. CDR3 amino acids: CSARGTSSGNTIYF. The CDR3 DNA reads TGCAGCGCGAGGGGCACCAGCTCTGGAAACACCATATATTTT.

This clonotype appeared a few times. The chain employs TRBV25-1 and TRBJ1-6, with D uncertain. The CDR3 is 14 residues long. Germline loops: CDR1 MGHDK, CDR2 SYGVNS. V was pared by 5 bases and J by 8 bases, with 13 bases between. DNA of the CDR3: TGTGCCAGCAGTCGCCTGGGCGTGGATTCACCCCTCCACTTT. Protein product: CASSRLGVDSPLHF.

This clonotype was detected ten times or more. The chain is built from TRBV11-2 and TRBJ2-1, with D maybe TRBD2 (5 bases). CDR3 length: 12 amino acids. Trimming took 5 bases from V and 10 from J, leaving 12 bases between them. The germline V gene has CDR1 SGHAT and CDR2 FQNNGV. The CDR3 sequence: CASSVLQREQFF. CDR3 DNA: TGTGCCAGCAGCGTTTTACAGCGGGAGCAGTTCTTC. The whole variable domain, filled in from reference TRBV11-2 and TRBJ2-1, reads EAGVAQSPRYKIIEKRQSVAFWCNPISGHATLYWYQQILGQGPKLLIQFQNNGVVDDSQLPKDRFSAERLKGVDSTLKIQPAKLEDSAVYLCASSVLQREQFFGPGTRLTVL.

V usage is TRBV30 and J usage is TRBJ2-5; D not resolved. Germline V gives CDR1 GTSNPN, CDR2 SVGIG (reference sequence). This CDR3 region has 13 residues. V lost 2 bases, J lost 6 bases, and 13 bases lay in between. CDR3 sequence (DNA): TGTGCCTGGAGTTGGGCAGTCTCCAAGACCCAGTACTTC. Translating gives CAWSWAVSKTQYF. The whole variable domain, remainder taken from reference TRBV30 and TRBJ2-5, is SQTIHQWPATLVQPVGSPLSLECTVEGTSNPNLYWYRQAAGRGLQLLFYSVGIGQISSEVPQNLSASRPQDRQFILSSKKLLLSDSGFYLCAWSWAVSKTQYFGPGTRLLVL.

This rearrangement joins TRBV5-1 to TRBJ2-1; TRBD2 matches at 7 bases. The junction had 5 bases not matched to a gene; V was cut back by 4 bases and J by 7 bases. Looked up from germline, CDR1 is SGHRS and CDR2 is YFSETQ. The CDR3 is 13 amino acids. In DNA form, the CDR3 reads TGCGCCAGCAGCGCGGGAGATCGGAATGAGCAGTTCTTC. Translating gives CASSAGDRNEQFF.

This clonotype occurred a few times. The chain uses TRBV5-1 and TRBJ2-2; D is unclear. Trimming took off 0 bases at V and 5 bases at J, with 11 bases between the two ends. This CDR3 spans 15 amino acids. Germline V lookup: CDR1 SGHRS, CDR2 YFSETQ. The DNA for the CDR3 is TGCGCCAGCAGCTTGGATCCGATGGGGACCGGGGAGCTGTTTTTT. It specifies CASSLDPMGTGELFF.

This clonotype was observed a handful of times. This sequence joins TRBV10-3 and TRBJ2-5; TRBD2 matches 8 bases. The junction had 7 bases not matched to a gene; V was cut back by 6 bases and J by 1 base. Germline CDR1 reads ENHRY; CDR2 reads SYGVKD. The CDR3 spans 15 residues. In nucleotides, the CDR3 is TGTGCCATCAGCCGAGGGCGGGGGGCCCAAGAGACCCAGTACTTC. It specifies CAISRGRGAQETQYF.

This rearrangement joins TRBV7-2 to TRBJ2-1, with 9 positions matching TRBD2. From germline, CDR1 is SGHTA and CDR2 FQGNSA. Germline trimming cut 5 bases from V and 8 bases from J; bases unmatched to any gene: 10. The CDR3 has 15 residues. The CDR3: CASSPRTSARDEQFF. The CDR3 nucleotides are TGTGCCAGCAGCCCCCGGACTAGCGCGCGCGATGAGCAGTTCTTC.

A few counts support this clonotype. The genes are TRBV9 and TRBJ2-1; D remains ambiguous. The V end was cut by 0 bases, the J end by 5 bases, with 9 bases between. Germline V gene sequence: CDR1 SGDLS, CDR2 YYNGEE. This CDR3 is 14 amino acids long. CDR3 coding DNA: TGTGCCAGCAGCGTAGCTTGGGCGAACAATGAGCAGTTCTTC. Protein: CASSVAWANNEQFF.

This chain's CDR3 is CASRPSGQAYEQYF. CDR3 DNA sequence: TGTGCCAGCAGACCCTCGGGACAGGCCTACGAGCAGTACTTC. The chain uses TRBV6-6 and TRBJ2-7; TRBD1 matches 8 bases. V was pared by 6 bases and J by 2 bases, with 6 bases of the junction left unmatched. The V gene's germline CDR1 is MNHNY and CDR2 SVGAGI (reference sequence). The CDR3 is 14 residues long.

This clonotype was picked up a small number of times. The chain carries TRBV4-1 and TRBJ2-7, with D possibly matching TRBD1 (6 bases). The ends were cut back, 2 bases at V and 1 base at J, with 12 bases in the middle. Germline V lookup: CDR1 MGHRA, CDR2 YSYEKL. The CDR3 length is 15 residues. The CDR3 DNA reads TGCGCCAGCAGCCAAACGCCGACAGGTTCCTACGAGCAGTACGTC. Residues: CASSQTPTGSYEQYV.

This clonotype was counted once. This CDR3 reads CASSLAVTGGTNYGYTF. CDR3 DNA sequence: TGTGCCAGCAGCTTAGCAGTTACGGGGGGTACTAACTATGGCTACACCTTC. The chain carries TRBV7-9 and TRBJ1-2; weak D call: TRBD1 (5 bases). The CDR3 is 17 amino acids. V dropped 0 bases and J dropped 0 bases, with 14 bases sitting between them. Germline-derived CDR1 and CDR2 are SEHNR and FQNEAQ (reference sequence).

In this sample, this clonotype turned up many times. In nucleotides, the CDR3 is TGTGCCAGCAATTTTAAGGGGAGCTCCTACGAGCAGTACTTC. Amino acids: CASNFKGSSYEQYF. The chain carries TRBV12-3 or TRBV12-4 and TRBJ2-7; either TRBD1 or TRBD2 may supply D (5 bases each). The germline V and J ends were trimmed by 7 bases and 0 bases, with 13 bases remaining between them. This CDR3 contains 14 residues.

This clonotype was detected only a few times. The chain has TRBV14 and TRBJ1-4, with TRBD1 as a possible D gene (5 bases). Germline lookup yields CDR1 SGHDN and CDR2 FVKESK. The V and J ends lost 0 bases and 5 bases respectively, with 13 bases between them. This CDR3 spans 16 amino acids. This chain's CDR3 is CASSQDRGRANEKLFF. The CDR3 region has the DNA TGTGCCAGCAGCCAAGACCGGGGCAGGGCCAATGAAAAACTGTTTTTT.

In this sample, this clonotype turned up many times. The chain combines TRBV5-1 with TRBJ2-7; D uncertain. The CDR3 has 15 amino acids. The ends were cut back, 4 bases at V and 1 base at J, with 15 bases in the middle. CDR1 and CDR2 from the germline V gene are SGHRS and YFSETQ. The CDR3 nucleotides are TGCGCCAGCAGCCCCTATGACGTTTCTTCCTACGAGCAGTACTTC. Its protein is CASSPYDVSSYEQYF.

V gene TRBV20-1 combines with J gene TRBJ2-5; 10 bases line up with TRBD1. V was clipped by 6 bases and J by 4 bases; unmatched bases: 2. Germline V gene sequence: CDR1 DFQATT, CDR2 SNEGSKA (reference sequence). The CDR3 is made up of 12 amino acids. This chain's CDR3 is CSARTGGETQYF. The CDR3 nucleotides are TGCAGTGCCCGGACAGGGGGAGAGACCCAGTACTTC.

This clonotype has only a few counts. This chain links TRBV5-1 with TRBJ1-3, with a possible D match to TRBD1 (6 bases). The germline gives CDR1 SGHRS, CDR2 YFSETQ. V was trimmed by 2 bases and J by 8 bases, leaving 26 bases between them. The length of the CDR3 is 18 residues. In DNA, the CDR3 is TGCGCCAGCAGCTTCGATACGAGGGCCCGGGGGCAGGCGGACACCATATATTTT. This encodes CASSFDTRARGQADTIYF.